The next 12 T cell receptor beta chains were all read from a single sample in a study of radiotherapy plus CTLA-4 blockade in lung cancer. Produced via immunoSEQ multiplex PCR; TCRdb's table is partial and in-frame only. The sample has fewer than 100,000 clones, 84% seen once. Sample: peripheral blood, taken from a patient treated with radiotherapy plus ipilimumab. The receptor set was obtained from a human donor with non-small cell lung cancer who had stable disease on radiotherapy plus ipilimumab.

The chain carries TRBV27 and TRBJ2-2; D tentatively fits TRBD1 or TRBD2 (5 bases each). CDR1 is MNHEY and CDR2 is SMNVEV in the germline V gene (reference sequence). V gave up 5 bases and J gave up 1 base, with 11 bases separating them. This CDR3 spans 15 amino acids. The CDR3: CASSVGTVNTGELFF. The CDR3 bases are TGTGCCAGCAGTGTCGGGACGGTGAACACCGGGGAGCTGTTTTTT.

This sequence joins TRBV28 and TRBJ2-3; D is unclear. Germline V lookup: CDR1 MDHEN, CDR2 SYDVKM. V lost 4 bases to trimming and J lost 6 bases, with 11 bases between them. The CDR3 is made up of 13 amino acids. In DNA form, the CDR3 reads TGTGCCAGCAGTTCCCCCCCTAAGGATACGCAGTATTTT. It codes for CASSSPPKDTQYF.

V is TRBV6-5 and J is TRBJ2-5; no reliable D call. V lost 5 bases and J lost 4, with 11 bases in between. The CDR3 is 13 residues long. Germline V gene lookup returns CDR1 MNHEY and CDR2 SVGAGI. CDR3 in amino acids: CASSQDGGETQYF. The CDR3 region has the DNA TGTGCCAGCAGTCAGGACGGCGGAGAGACCCAGTACTTC.

The gene calls are TRBV30 and TRBJ2-3; 10 positions match TRBD2. V lost 5 bases, J lost 2 bases, and 7 bases stayed unmatched. The CDR3 is 15 residues long. Germline CDR1 reads GTSNPN; CDR2 reads SVGIG (reference sequence). The CDR3 protein is CAWALLAGPTDTQYF. DNA of the CDR3: TGTGCCTGGGCCCTACTAGCGGGGCCCACAGATACGCAGTATTTT.

This chain joins TRBV28 and TRBJ2-3; D is unresolved. The CDR3 runs to 13 residues. The V gene's germline CDR1 is MDHEN and CDR2 SYDVKM. Trimming shortened V by 9 bases and J by 2 bases, and 12 bases separated the two germline ends. The CDR3 coding sequence is TGTGCCAGTTCTGGGTTGCCCACAGATACGCAGTATTTT. Translation gives CASSGLPTDTQYF.

J is TRBJ1-1 and V is TRBV7-2; no clear D. CDR1 is SGHTA, CDR2 FQGNSA, per germline. This CDR3 is 13 amino acids long. V gave up 4 bases and J gave up 3 bases, with 9 bases separating them. The CDR3 is CASSSTVHTEAFF. The CDR3 nucleotides read TGTGCCAGCAGCTCTACAGTACACACTGAAGCTTTCTTT.

The V and J genes are TRBV7-8 and TRBJ1-1; D is possibly TRBD1 (6 bases). This CDR3 is built from 14 residues. In germline, CDR1 is SGHVS, CDR2 FQNEAQ. Trimming left V 5 bases short and J 2 bases short, with 12 bases between. CDR3 sequence: CASSPRTENTEAFF. The CDR3 region has the DNA TGTGCCAGCAGCCCCCGGACAGAAAACACTGAAGCTTTCTTT. The whole variable domain, remainder taken from reference TRBV7-8 and TRBJ1-1, is GAGVSQSPRYKVAKRGQDVALRCDPISGHVSLFWYQQALGQGPEFLTYFQNEAQLDKSGLPSDRFFAERPEGSVSTLKIQRTQQEDSAVYLCASSPRTENTEAFFGQGTRLTVV.

J is TRBJ2-5 and V is TRBV7-9; tentatively, D is TRBD1 (6 bases). Germline CDR1 reads SEHNR; CDR2 reads FQNEAQ (reference sequence). This CDR3 spans 15 amino acids. The germline V and J ends were trimmed by 5 bases and 1 base, with 14 bases remaining between them. The CDR3 here is CASSSGQSVQETQYF. The CDR3 DNA sequence: TGTGCCAGCAGCAGTGGACAGTCTGTCCAAGAGACCCAGTACTTC. Full variable domain (remainder filled in from reference TRBV7-9 and TRBJ2-5): DTGVSQNPRHKITKRGQNVTFRCDPISEHNRLYWYRQTLGQGPEFLTYFQNEAQLEKSRLLSDRFSAERPKGSFSTLEIQRTEQGDSAMYLCASSSGQSVQETQYFGPGTRLLVL.

The chain has TRBV2 and TRBJ1-4; D gene uncertain. Looked up from germline, CDR1 is SNHLY and CDR2 is FYNNEI. This CDR3 is 14 amino acids long. Trimming removed 7 bases at V and 5 bases at J, with 14 bases between. CDR3 amino acids: CASTGRGSNEKLFF. DNA of the CDR3: TGTGCCAGCACTGGGAGAGGGTCCAATGAAAAACTGTTTTTT.

The CDR3 reads CSVDRQGADTQYF. CDR3 DNA: TGCAGCGTTGACCGACAGGGGGCAGATACGCAGTATTTT. This chain connects TRBV29-1 to TRBJ2-3; 9 bases are a match to TRBD1. The CDR3 spans 13 residues. J gave up 4 bases and V 3 bases, and 2 bases lay outside the gene matches. Germline CDR1 reads SQVTM; CDR2 reads ANQGSEA.

The chain uses TRBV7-8 and TRBJ2-1, with 7 bases matching TRBD2. V shed 1 base, J shed 5 bases, and the junction held 8 bases outside the gene matches. CDR3 length: 16 residues. The V gene's germline CDR1 is SGHVS and CDR2 FQNEAQ. CDR3 sequence: CASSLGVGGVHNEQFF. For the CDR3, the DNA is TGTGCCAGCAGCTTAGGGGTGGGAGGGGTCCACAATGAGCAGTTCTTC.

This rearrangement joins TRBV6-1 to TRBJ2-5; D remains ambiguous. The CDR3 spans 11 residues. The V gene lost 8 bases and the J gene lost 2 bases, with 6 bases spanning the gap. In germline, CDR1 is MNHNS, CDR2 SASEGT. The CDR3 is CASGMQETQYF. The CDR3 DNA sequence: TGTGCCAGCGGAATGCAAGAGACCCAGTACTTC.